These T cell receptor beta chains were read from a single sample in a study of molecular identifiers for immune sequencing clone quantification. MiXCR was run by TCRdb on the PCR reads, yielding one entry per CDR3 protein. The sample contains about 640,000 distinct CDR3 sequences, nearly 20% of which appear only once. The specimen sequenced was naive CD8+ T cells from blood, with Jurkat cell RNA spiked in. The source of these receptors is a human donor in good health. Some libraries in this study had Jurkat cell RNA spiked in. CDR3s include the opening cysteine and the closing phenylalanine or tryptophan. Fields, in order: V gene, J gene, clone size, D gene, CDR3 protein, CDR3 DNA. The D gene is left open where the match is weak. Some rows mark clone size as missing; the rest say once, few, many or name a class of expanded clone.

>TRBV7-6|TRBJ1-3|many|-
CASSTPGRSGNTIYF
TGTGCCAGCAGCACCCCGGGCCGCTCTGGAAACACCATATATTTT
>TRBV5-1|TRBJ1-4|few|TRBD1
CASSPHGQGVYGTNEKLFF
TGCGCCAGCAGTCCTCACGGACAGGGGGTATACGGAACTAATGAAAAACTGTTTTTT
>TRBV6-2/TRBV6-3|TRBJ1-1|many|-
CASSYSGIAEAFF
TGTGCCAGCAGTTACTCAGGGATCGCTGAAGCTTTCTTT
>TRBV5-5|TRBJ2-7|many|-
CASSSSRSSYEQYF
TGTGCCAGCAGCTCTAGCCGTTCCAGCTACGAGCAGTACTTC
>TRBV4-2|TRBJ2-1|many|TRBD1
CASSPTGNEQFF
TGTGCCAGCAGCCCGACAGGGAATGAGCAGTTCTTC
>TRBV27|TRBJ2-4|few|-
CASSLIGPLSVAKNIQYF
TGTGCCAGCAGTTTAATTGGCCCGCTCTCAGTAGCCAAAAACATTCAGTACTTC
>TRBV12-3/TRBV12-4|TRBJ2-5|many|-
CASSYIFQETQYF
TGTGCCAGCAGTTACATTTTCCAAGAGACCCAGTACTTC
>TRBV2|TRBJ2-1|few|-
CASRRPSENEQFF
TGTGCCAGCAGACGACCCTCCGAGAATGAGCAGTTCTTC
>TRBV4-3|TRBJ2-7|many|-
CASSQVRGTSHEQYF
TGCGCCAGCAGCCAAGTGAGGGGGACGAGCCACGAGCAGTACTTC
>TRBV11-2|TRBJ2-1|many|-
CASSIQTRYNEQFF
TGTGCCAGCAGCATACAAACTCGCTACAATGAGCAGTTCTTC
>TRBV11-2|TRBJ2-5|few|-
CASSPEPGEYETQYF
TGTGCCAGCAGCCCCGAACCCGGGGAATACGAGACCCAGTACTTC
>TRBV29-1|TRBJ2-5|many|-
CSVEIHKLGLQETQYF
TGCAGCGTTGAAATTCACAAGCTCGGACTCCAAGAGACCCAGTACTTC
>TRBV27|TRBJ1-1|many|-
CASRLGQTANTEAFF
TGTGCCAGCAGGCTGGGACAAACCGCGAACACTGAAGCTTTCTTT
>TRBV9|TRBJ2-3|many|-
CASSVPGPGVADTQYF
TGTGCCAGCAGCGTACCAGGGCCCGGAGTCGCAGATACGCAGTATTTT
>TRBV29-1|TRBJ2-7|many|TRBD1
CSVEAEETGTVYEQYF
TGCAGCGTTGAAGCCGAAGAGACAGGGACGGTCTACGAGCAGTACTTC
>TRBV6-5|TRBJ1-1|few|-
CASRTGSLGGGTEAFF
TGTGCCAGCAGGACCGGCAGTCTTGGTGGAGGCACTGAAGCTTTCTTT
>TRBV20-1|TRBJ2-2|-|-
CSARQYANTGELFF
TGCAGTGCTAGACAGTACGCGAACACCGGGGAGCTGTTTTTT
>TRBV5-6|TRBJ2-1|few|TRBD1
CASNEGWDRGWGNEQFF
TGTGCCAGCAACGAGGGTTGGGACAGGGGCTGGGGCAATGAGCAGTTCTTC
>TRBV5-6|TRBJ1-1|many|-
CASSLITANTEAFF
TGTGCCAGCAGCTTGATTACTGCAAACACTGAAGCTTTCTTT
>TRBV27|TRBJ2-5|many|-
CASSDVGVQGLTQETQYF
TGTGCCAGCAGCGACGTCGGCGTCCAGGGGCTCACCCAAGAGACCCAGTACTTC
>TRBV29-1|TRBJ1-4|many|-
CSVGRGAGEKLFF
TGCAGCGTTGGACGGGGGGCAGGGGAAAAACTGTTTTTT
>TRBV6-2/TRBV6-3|TRBJ2-1|many|-
CASSYGTFYNEQFF
TGTGCCAGCAGTTACGGGACTTTCTACAATGAGCAGTTCTTC
>TRBV27|TRBJ1-1|few|-
CASSLGAQMNTEAFF
TGTGCCAGCAGTTTAGGAGCTCAGATGAACACTGAAGCTTTCTTT
>TRBV9|TRBJ1-5|many|-
CASSVGWGVNQPQHF
TGTGCCAGCAGCGTAGGGTGGGGGGTTAATCAGCCCCAGCATTTT
>TRBV21-1|TRBJ1-3|-|-
CASIPTGSGITIYF
TGTGCCAGCATTCCTACAGGGTCTGGAATCACCATATATTTT
>TRBV20-1|TRBJ2-7|-|TRBD1
CSALGDRGFSYEQYF
TGCAGTGCTCTAGGGGACAGGGGGTTTTCCTACGAGCAGTACTTC
>TRBV19|TRBJ2-6|few|-
CASSPRGVGPAGANVLTF
TGTGCCAGTAGTCCCCGTGGTGTGGGACCTGCCGGGGCCAACGTCCTGACTTTC
>TRBV27|TRBJ2-7|few|-
CASSPQDSSYEQYF
TGTGCCAGCAGTCCTCAGGACAGTTCCTACGAGCAGTACTTC
>TRBV4-3|TRBJ2-1|few|-
CASSPTSWGPGNNEQFF
TGCGCCAGCAGCCCTACCTCGTGGGGCCCCGGCAATAATGAGCAGTTCTTC
>TRBV11-3|TRBJ2-3|few|TRBD1
CASSEDREDTQYF
TGTGCCAGCAGCGAGGACAGGGAAGATACGCAGTATTTT
>TRBV7-7|TRBJ2-7|few|-
CASSPMDDYEQYF
TGTGCCAGCAGCCCGATGGATGACTACGAGCAGTACTTC
>TRBV7-9|TRBJ2-5|few|-
CASSVMGSQETQYF
TGTGCCAGCAGCGTGATGGGCAGCCAAGAGACCCAGTACTTC
>TRBV11-2|TRBJ2-7|many|-
CASSPSAVNSYEQYF
TGTGCCAGCAGCCCTAGTGCGGTAAACTCCTACGAGCAGTACTTC
>TRBV7-6|TRBJ2-7|-|-
CASSLDSYERYF
TGTGCCAGCAGCTTAGACTCCTACGAGCGGTACTTC
>TRBV30|TRBJ2-1|many|TRBD1
CAWSRTGRDEQFF
TGTGCCTGGAGTCGGACAGGTCGGGATGAGCAGTTCTTC
>TRBV12-5|TRBJ2-7|many|-
CASATSLKSYEQYF
TGTGCTAGTGCCACTTCGCTGAAGTCATACGAGCAGTACTTC
>TRBV7-6|TRBJ2-1|many|TRBD2
CASSLITGGPNNEQFF
TGTGCCAGCAGCTTAATTACGGGAGGCCCGAACAATGAGCAGTTCTTC
>TRBV23-1|TRBJ2-3|many|TRBD2
CASSQSVDRARLAGGPGGTDTQYF
TGCGCCAGCAGTCAATCGGTGGACAGGGCCCGACTAGCGGGAGGTCCAGGAGGCACAGATACGCAGTATTTT
>TRBV15|TRBJ2-1|-|TRBD2
CATSGASGRDEQFF
TGTGCCACCAGCGGGGCTAGCGGGAGGGATGAGCAGTTCTTC
>TRBV10-3|TRBJ2-3|many|-
CAISEGGGDTQYF
TGTGCCATCAGTGAGGGTGGGGGAGATACGCAGTATTTT
>TRBV3-1|TRBJ2-3|many|-
CASSQRLVTDTQYF
TGTGCCAGCAGCCAGAGGCTAGTCACCGATACGCAGTATTTT
>TRBV7-2|TRBJ2-7|-|TRBD1
CASSLWTGEYEQYF
TGTGCCAGCAGCTTATGGACAGGGGAATACGAGCAGTACTTC
>TRBV29-1|TRBJ1-5|many|TRBD1
CSVSQGDGQPQHF
TGCAGCGTGTCACAGGGGGACGGTCAGCCCCAGCATTTT
>TRBV30|TRBJ1-5|-|-
CAWSIGYSNRPQHF
TGTGCCTGGAGTATAGGGTATAGCAATCGGCCCCAGCATTTT
>TRBV6-2/TRBV6-3|TRBJ2-1|few|TRBD2
CASSNALAAYNEQFF
TGTGCCAGCAGCAATGCACTAGCGGCCTACAATGAGCAGTTCTTC
>TRBV14|TRBJ2-7|few|-
CASSQVTGRRAYEQYF
TGTGCCAGCAGCCAAGTTACGGGACGGAGAGCCTACGAGCAGTACTTC
>TRBV27|TRBJ1-5|many|-
CASSSLGPQHF
TGTGCCAGCAGTTCCCTAGGACCCCAGCATTTT
>TRBV7-9|TRBJ1-5|many|-
CASSQTDSNQPQHF
TGTGCCAGCAGCCAGACAGATAGCAATCAGCCCCAGCATTTT
>TRBV12-3/TRBV12-4|TRBJ1-3|-|TRBD1
CASSAARQGIIIFGNTIYF
TGTGCCAGTTCCGCGGCGAGACAGGGGATAATAATCTTTGGAAACACCATATATTTT
>TRBV28|TRBJ2-7|many|-
CASSFVGTGADEQYF
TGTGCCAGCAGTTTTGTGGGAACCGGGGCCGACGAGCAGTACTTC
>TRBV2|TRBJ1-1|few|TRBD1
CASRHWTGENTEAFF
TGTGCCAGCAGGCACTGGACAGGGGAGAACACTGAAGCTTTCTTT
>TRBV7-6|TRBJ2-7|many|-
CASSLDWAAQTKNEQYF
TGTGCCAGCAGCTTAGATTGGGCCGCCCAGACCAAAAACGAGCAGTACTTC
>TRBV6-5|TRBJ2-5|many|-
CASSYDETSIHTYQETQYF
TGTGCCAGCAGTTATGATGAGACTAGTATCCACACTTACCAAGAGACCCAGTACTTC